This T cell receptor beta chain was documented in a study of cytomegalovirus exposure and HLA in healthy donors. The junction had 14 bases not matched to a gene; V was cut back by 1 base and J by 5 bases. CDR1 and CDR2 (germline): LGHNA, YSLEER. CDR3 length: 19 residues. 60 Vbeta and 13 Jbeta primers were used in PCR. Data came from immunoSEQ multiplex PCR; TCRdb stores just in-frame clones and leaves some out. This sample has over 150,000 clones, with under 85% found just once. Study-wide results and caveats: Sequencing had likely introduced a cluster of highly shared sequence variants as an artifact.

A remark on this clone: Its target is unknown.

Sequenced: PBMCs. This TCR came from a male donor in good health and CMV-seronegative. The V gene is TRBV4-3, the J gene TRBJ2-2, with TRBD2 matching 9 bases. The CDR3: CASSQGGDNAGGRTGELFF. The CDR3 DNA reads TGCGCCAGCAGCCAAGGGGGTGATAACGCGGGAGGGCGGACCGGGGAGCTGTTTTTT.